This is a list of T cell receptor beta chains from one sample in a study of shared clonotypes between healthy human individuals. Sequenced by immunoSEQ multiplex PCR; TCRdb stores in-frame clones only, minus some. The sample includes around 690,000 clones, about 90% of them seen just once. The specimen sequenced was memory CD8+ T cells from PBMCs. The receptors here all came from a young man in good health. Some clones in this sample may be carry-over from other donors' samples. The CDR3 runs from the conserved cysteine through the conserved F or W. The D gene is left open where the match is weak. Not every row has a clone size; where given, it reads once, few, many or a size class.

>-|TRBV7-9|TRBJ2-5|TRBD1
CASSLRQGAVEGTQYF
TGTGCCAGCAGCCTAAGACAGGGGGCTGTTGAGGGAACCCAGTACTTC
>-|TRBV30|TRBJ1-2|TRBD1
CAWSGRTGFYGYTF
TGTGCCTGGAGTGGGAGGACAGGTTTTTATGGCTACACCTTC
>-|TRBV28|TRBJ1-1|-
CASSLGGATTEAFF
TGTGCCAGCAGTTTGGGAGGGGCAACAACTGAAGCTTTCTTT
>-|TRBV10-3|TRBJ2-1|-
CASGPPLLF
TGTGCCTCGGGACCGCCGCTACTCTTC
>-|TRBV27|TRBJ2-7|-
CASSVRGSSYEQYF
TGTGCCAGCAGTGTCAGGGGTTCTTCCTACGAGCAGTACTTC
>-|TRBV6-6|TRBJ1-1|-
CASSYGGNTEAFF
TGTGCCAGCAGTTACGGAGGGAACACTGAAGCTTTCTTT
>-|TRBV27|TRBJ2-5|-
CASAHPEGFRETQYF
TGTGCCAGCGCCCATCCTGAAGGGTTTCGAGAGACCCAGTACTTC
>-|TRBV4-2|TRBJ2-7|TRBD2
CASSLGLAGEQYF
TGTGCCAGCAGCCTCGGACTAGCGGGGGAGCAGTACTTC
>-|TRBV19|TRBJ1-1|TRBD1
CASSIGGTAYTVQGEAFF
TGTGCCAGTAGTATCGGGGGGACAGCTTATACCGTACAGGGTGAAGCTTTCTTT
>-|TRBV28|TRBJ1-1|-
CASSSFKGLGGVVEAFF
TGTGCCAGCAGTTCTTTTAAGGGTCTGGGGGGCGTGGTTGAAGCTTTCTTT
>once|TRBV9|TRBJ2-7|TRBD2
CASSVGASGSYEQYF
TGTGCCAGCAGCGTAGGTGCTAGCGGGAGCTACGAGCAGTACTTC
>-|TRBV7-3|TRBJ2-7|-
CASSYPTDSYEQYF
TGTGCCAGCAGCTACCCCACAGACTCTTACGAGCAGTACTTC
>-|TRBV27|TRBJ2-7|-
CASSLIALSSPQFHEQYF
TGTGCCAGCAGTTTAATCGCCCTCAGCAGCCCCCAGTTCCACGAGCAGTACTTC
>-|TRBV11-2|TRBJ2-5|TRBD2
CASSHRLAGGRETQYF
TGTGCCAGCAGCCACAGACTAGCGGGAGGGAGAGAGACCCAGTACTTC
>-|TRBV5-1|TRBJ1-2|-
CASSLSDLVGDANYGYTF
TGCGCCAGCAGCTTGAGCGATTTGGTAGGGGACGCTAACTATGGCTACACCTTC
>-|TRBV7-7|TRBJ2-7|-
CASSASPAYEQYF
TGTGCCAGCAGTGCGAGTCCAGCTTACGAGCAGTACTTC
>-|TRBV29-1|TRBJ2-7|TRBD2
CSVVVAGGEQYF
TGCAGCGTTGTTGTAGCGGGGGGCGAGCAGTACTTC
>-|TRBV9|TRBJ1-5|-
CASSEDSRREPQHF
TGTGCCAGCAGTGAAGACAGCCGACGTGAGCCCCAGCATTTT
>-|TRBV28|TRBJ2-2|-
CASGARVNTGELFF
TGTGCCAGCGGGGCCAGGGTCAACACCGGGGAGCTGTTTTTT
>-|TRBV19|TRBJ2-7|-
CASSIVGQTYEQYF
TGTGCCAGTAGTATAGTTGGGCAGACCTACGAGCAGTACTTC
>-|TRBV6-1|TRBJ2-1|TRBD2
CASSEKVNRGPPLAGLGNEQFF
TGTGCCAGCAGTGAAAAGGTTAATCGGGGTCCCCCTTTAGCGGGACTGGGCAATGAGCAGTTCTTC
>-|TRBV5-8|TRBJ2-7|TRBD1
CASSPARGRSYEQYF
TGTGCCAGCAGCCCGGCAAGGGGGCGAAGCTACGAGCAGTACTTC
>-|TRBV10-3|TRBJ2-7|-
CATLEANEQYF
TGTGCCACCCTCGAGGCCAACGAGCAGTACTTC
>-|TRBV9|TRBJ2-3|TRBD2
CASSDTTSGTTDTQYF
TGTGCCAGCAGCGACACGACTAGCGGAACAACAGATACGCAGTATTTT
>-|TRBV6-1|TRBJ2-4|-
CASSEKGTRAKNIQYF
TGTGCCAGCAGTGAAAAGGGCACACGGGCCAAAAACATTCAGTACTTC
>-|TRBV4-3|TRBJ1-6|TRBD1
CASSFRTGSSYNSPLHF
TGCGCCAGCAGCTTCCGGACAGGGAGCTCCTATAATTCACCCCTCCACTTT
>-|TRBV7-8|TRBJ2-7|TRBD1
CASSLVRDSKYF
TGTGCCAGCAGCTTAGTACGGGACAGCAAGTACTTC
>once|TRBV6-5|TRBJ2-7|TRBD1
CASSYWQGANEQYF
TGTGCCAGCAGTTACTGGCAGGGGGCAAACGAGCAGTACTTC
>-|TRBV20-1|TRBJ1-6|-
CSAGQNSPLHF
TGCAGTGCTGGACAAAATTCACCCCTCCACTTT
>once|TRBV2|TRBJ2-1|-
CASSINEQFF
TGTGCCAGCAGCATCAATGAGCAGTTCTTC
>-|TRBV19|TRBJ2-1|TRBD2
CASSASGSREQFF
TGTGCCAGTAGTGCGAGCGGGAGTAGGGAGCAGTTCTTC
>-|TRBV4-3|TRBJ1-2|-
CASSQDNSGWGYGYTF
TGCGCCAGCAGCCAAGATAACTCAGGGTGGGGCTATGGCTACACCTTC
>-|TRBV4-2|TRBJ2-7|-
CASSVTGSGLNEQYF
TGTGCCAGCAGCGTCACTGGATCTGGGCTAAACGAGCAGTACTTC
>-|TRBV6-1|TRBJ1-4|-
CASSEAWPSNEKLFF
TGTGCCAGCAGTGAAGCGTGGCCAAGTAATGAAAAACTGTTTTTT
>-|TRBV4-1|TRBJ1-2|-
CASSQGEGRYYGYTF
TGCGCCAGCAGCCAAGGGGAAGGCCGTTACTATGGCTACACCTTC
>-|TRBV5-6|TRBJ1-1|-
CASSLEDNTEAFF
TGTGCCAGCAGCTTGGAAGATAACACTGAAGCTTTCTTT
>-|TRBV5-6|TRBJ1-2|-
CASSLNRVYGYTF
TGTGCCAGCAGCTTAAACAGGGTCTATGGCTACACCTTC
>-|TRBV15|TRBJ1-5|-
CATGDNQPQHF
TGTGCCACGGGGGACAATCAGCCCCAGCATTTT
>-|TRBV28|TRBJ2-7|-
CASKDQSSFIYEQYF
TGTGCCAGCAAAGACCAATCCTCATTTATTTACGAGCAGTACTTC
>-|TRBV7-9|TRBJ1-1|-
CASGPTEAFF
TGTGCCAGCGGCCCCACTGAAGCTTTCTTT
>-|TRBV7-8|TRBJ1-6|TRBD1
CASSPRGDRYSPLHF
TGTGCCAGCAGCCCCAGGGGGGATAGATATTCACCCCTCCACTTT
>-|TRBV27|TRBJ1-2|TRBD1
CASSHLPGQGNYGYTF
TGTGCCAGCAGCCATCTGCCGGGACAGGGGAACTATGGCTACACCTTC
>-|TRBV11-3|TRBJ2-7|-
CASRFESGADLYEQYF
TGTGCCAGCAGATTCGAGTCAGGGGCCGACCTCTACGAGCAGTACTTC
>-|TRBV7-9|TRBJ2-1|-
CASLANNEQFF
TGTGCCAGCCTAGCGAACAATGAGCAGTTCTTC
>-|TRBV6-5|TRBJ2-7|-
CASSYSVGEASYEQYF
TGTGCCAGCAGTTACTCGGTGGGGGAGGCCAGCTACGAGCAGTACTTC
>-|TRBV4-1|TRBJ1-3|-
CASSQDTTDLRSGNTIYF
TGCGCCAGCAGCCAAGATACGACAGACCTACGCTCTGGAAACACCATATATTTT
>-|TRBV29-1|TRBJ1-1|-
CSVEINRGEAFF
TGCAGCGTTGAAATCAATAGGGGTGAAGCTTTCTTT
>-|TRBV2|TRBJ2-1|-
CASTLSLANSYNEQFF
TGTGCCAGCACCCTTTCCCTAGCGAACTCTTACAATGAGCAGTTCTTC
>-|TRBV5-1|TRBJ2-2|-
CASSLVTAGGELFF
TGCGCCAGCAGCTTGGTGACAGCGGGCGGGGAGCTGTTTTTT